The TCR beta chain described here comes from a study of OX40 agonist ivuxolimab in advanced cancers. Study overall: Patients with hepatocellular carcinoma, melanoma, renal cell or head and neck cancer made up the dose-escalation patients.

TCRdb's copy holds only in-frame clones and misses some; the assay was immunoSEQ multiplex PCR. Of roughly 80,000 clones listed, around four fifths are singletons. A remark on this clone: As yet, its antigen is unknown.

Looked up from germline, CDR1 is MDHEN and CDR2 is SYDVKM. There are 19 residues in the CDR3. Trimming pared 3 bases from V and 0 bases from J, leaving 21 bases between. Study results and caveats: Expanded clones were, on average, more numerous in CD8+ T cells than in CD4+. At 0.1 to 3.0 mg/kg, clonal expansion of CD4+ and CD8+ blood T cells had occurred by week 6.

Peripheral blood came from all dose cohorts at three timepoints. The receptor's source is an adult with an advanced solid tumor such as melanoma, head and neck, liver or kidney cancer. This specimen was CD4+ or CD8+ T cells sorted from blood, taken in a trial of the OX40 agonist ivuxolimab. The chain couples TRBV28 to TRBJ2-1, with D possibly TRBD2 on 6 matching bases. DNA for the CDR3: TGTGCCAGCAGTTTCCAATTGACTAGATGGGGAAGCTCCTACAATGAGCAGTTCTTC. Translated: CASSFQLTRWGSSYNEQFF.